This entry concerns a single T cell receptor beta chain. Original handling: Using reference gene primer amplification, nucleated cell counts were estimated. This table comes from immunoSEQ multiplex PCR, and its TCRdb copy is limited to in-frame clones, with some not included. Clonal size and the V and J genes are those of that table, whereas D and trimming came from the DNA. The sample contains around 150,000 clones, around 90% of which appear only once. These data come from a study of blood T cell repertoires in COVID-19. Across the whole study: Researchers got acute and convalescent COVID-19 samples from the United States, Italy and Spain. Sample material is recorded as cDNA or gDNA derived from T cells, B-cell-depleted T cells, or PBMCs.

V lost 3 bases, J lost 4 bases, and 16 bases lay in between. From germline, CDR1 is ENHRY and CDR2 SYGVKD. The CDR3 sequence is 16 residues long. Sequencing was done on a sample of peripheral blood. This receptor was taken from a man aged 55 to 70 with active or convalescent COVID-19. This chain links TRBV10-3 with TRBJ2-1; D might be TRBD2 (7 bases). In DNA form, the CDR3 reads TGTGCCATCAGTGACCCTAGCGGAGGGGGGTACAATGAGCAGTTCTTC. Translated, it gives CAISDPSGGGYNEQFF.